This T cell receptor beta chain was sequenced for a study of technical replicates of blood from a few donors. The CDR3 loop spans 14 amino acids. V lost 5 bases, J lost 5 bases, and 7 bases stayed unmatched. Germline loops: CDR1 SEHNR, CDR2 FQNEAQ (reference sequence). Libraries were prepared by immunoSEQ multiplex PCR; TCRdb keeps only in-frame clonotypes and omits some of them. The sample shows around 79,000 clones, roughly nine tenths of them seen only once. V gene TRBV7-9 combines with J gene TRBJ1-1; 8 bases are shared with TRBD1. The receptor was isolated from a human donor in good health. Sequenced input: T cells isolated from PBMCs. As DNA, the CDR3 is TGTGCCAGCAGCACGGGACAGGCGGGGACTGAAGCTTTCTTT. Amino acid sequence: CASSTGQAGTEAFF.